This TCR beta chain was recovered during a study of OX40 agonist ivuxolimab in advanced cancers. Sequencing was performed with immunoSEQ multiplex PCR; in TCRdb, only in-frame clones are kept and a portion is missing. The data show around 47,000 clones, 75% to 90% seen once. The V gene's germline CDR1 is MNHEY and CDR2 SVGAGI. The CDR3 sequence is 11 residues long. V was trimmed by 10 bases and J by 4 bases, leaving 10 bases between them. The receptor was isolated from an adult with an advanced solid tumor such as melanoma, head and neck, liver or kidney cancer. This chain joins TRBV6-5 and TRBJ1-2; possible D gene TRBD1, 5 bases. The sequences come from CD4+ or CD8+ T cells sorted from blood, collected in a trial of the OX40 agonist ivuxolimab. CDR3 DNA: TGTGCCAACTGGGACCGCTATGGCTACACCTTC. This gives the protein CANWDRYGYTF.